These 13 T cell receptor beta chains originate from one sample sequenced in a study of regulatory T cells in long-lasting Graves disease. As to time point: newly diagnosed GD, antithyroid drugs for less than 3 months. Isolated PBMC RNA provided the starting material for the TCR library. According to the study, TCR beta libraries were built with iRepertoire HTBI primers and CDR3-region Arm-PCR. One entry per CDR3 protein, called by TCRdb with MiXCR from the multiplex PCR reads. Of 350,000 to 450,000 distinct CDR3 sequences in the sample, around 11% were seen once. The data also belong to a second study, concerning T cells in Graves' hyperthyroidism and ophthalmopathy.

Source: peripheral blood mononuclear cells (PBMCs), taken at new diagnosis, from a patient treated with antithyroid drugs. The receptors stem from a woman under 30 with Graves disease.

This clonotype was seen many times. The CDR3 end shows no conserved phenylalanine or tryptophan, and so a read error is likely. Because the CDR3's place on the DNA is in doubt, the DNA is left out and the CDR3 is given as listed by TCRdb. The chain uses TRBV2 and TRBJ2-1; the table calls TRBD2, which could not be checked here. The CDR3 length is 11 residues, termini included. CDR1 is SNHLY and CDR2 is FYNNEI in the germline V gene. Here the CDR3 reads CASRRLDRVVL.

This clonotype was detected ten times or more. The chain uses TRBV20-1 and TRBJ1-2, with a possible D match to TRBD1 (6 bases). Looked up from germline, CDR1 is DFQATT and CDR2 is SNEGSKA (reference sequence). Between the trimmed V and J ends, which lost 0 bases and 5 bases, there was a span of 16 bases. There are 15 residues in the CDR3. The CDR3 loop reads CSARDFSGGAYGYTF. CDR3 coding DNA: TGCAGTGCTAGAGATTTTTCGGGGGGGGCATATGGCTACACCTTC.

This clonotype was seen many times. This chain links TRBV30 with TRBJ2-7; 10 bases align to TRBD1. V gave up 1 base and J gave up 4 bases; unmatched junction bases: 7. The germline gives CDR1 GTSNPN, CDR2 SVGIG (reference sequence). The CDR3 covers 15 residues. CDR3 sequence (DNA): TGTGCCTGGAGTGCGACCTTGGGACAGGGGTACGAGCAGTACTTC. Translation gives CAWSATLGQGYEQYF.

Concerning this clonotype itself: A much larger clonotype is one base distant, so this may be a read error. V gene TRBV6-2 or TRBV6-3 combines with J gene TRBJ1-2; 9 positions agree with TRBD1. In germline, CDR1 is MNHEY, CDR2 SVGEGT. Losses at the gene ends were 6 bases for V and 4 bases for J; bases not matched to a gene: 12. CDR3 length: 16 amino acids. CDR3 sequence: CASSYTGTGISYGYTF. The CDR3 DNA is TGTGCCAGCAGCTATACAGGGACAGGGATTAGCTATGGCTACACCTTC.

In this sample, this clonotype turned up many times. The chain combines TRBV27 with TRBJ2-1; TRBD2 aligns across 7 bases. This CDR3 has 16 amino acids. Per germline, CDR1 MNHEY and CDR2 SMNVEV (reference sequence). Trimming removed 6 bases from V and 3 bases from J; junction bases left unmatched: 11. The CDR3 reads CASSIRPGGFYNEQFF. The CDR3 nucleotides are TGTGCCAGCAGCATACGACCGGGGGGTTTCTACAATGAGCAGTTCTTC.

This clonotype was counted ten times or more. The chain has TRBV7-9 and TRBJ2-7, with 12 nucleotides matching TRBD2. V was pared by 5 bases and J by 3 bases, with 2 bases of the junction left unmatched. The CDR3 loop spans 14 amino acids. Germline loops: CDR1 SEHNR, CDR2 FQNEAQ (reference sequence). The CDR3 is CASSVTSGSYEQYF. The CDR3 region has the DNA TGTGCCAGCAGCGTGACTAGCGGGAGCTACGAGCAGTACTTC.

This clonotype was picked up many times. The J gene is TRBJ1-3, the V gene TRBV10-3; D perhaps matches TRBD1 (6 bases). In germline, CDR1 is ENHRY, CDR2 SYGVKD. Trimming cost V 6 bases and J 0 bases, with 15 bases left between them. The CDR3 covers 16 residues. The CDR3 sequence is CAIRDPGGPSGNTIYF. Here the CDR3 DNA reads TGTGCCATCAGGGACCCCGGGGGGCCCTCTGGAAACACCATATATTTT.

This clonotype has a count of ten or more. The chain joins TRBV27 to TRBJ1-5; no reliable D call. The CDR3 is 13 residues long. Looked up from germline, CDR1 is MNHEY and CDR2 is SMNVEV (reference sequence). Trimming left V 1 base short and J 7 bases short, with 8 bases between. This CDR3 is CASSLWGSQPQHF. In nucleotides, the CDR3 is TGTGCCAGCAGTTTATGGGGATCCCAGCCCCAGCATTTT.

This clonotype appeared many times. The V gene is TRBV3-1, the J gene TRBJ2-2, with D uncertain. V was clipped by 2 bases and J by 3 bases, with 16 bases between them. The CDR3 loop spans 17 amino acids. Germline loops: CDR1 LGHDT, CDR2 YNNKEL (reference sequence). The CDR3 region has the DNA TGTGCCAGCAGCCAATTTATGGCGTTAAGTTACACCGGGGAGCTGTTTTTT. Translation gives CASSQFMALSYTGELFF.

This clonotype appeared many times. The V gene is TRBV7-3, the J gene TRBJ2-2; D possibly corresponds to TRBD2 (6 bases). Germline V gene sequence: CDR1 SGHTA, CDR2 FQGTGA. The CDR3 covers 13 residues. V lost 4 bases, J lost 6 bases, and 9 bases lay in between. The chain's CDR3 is CASSSLAAGELFF. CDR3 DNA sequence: TGTGCCAGCAGCTCGTTAGCGGCCGGGGAGCTGTTTTTT.

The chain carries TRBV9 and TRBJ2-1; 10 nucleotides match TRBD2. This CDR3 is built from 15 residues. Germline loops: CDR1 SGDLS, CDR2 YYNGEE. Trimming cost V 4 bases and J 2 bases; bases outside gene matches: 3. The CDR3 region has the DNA TGTGCCAGCAGCCCTAGCGGGAGTACCTACAATGAGCAGTTCTTC. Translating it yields CASSPSGSTYNEQFF.

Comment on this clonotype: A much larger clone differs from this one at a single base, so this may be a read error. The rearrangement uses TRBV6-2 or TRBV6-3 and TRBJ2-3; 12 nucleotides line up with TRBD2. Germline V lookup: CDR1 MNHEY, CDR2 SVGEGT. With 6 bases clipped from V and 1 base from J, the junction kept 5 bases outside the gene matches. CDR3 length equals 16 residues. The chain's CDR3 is CASSHRLAGGTDTQYF. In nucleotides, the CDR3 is TGTGCCAGCAGCCACCGACTAGCGGGGGGCACAGATACGCAGTATTTT.

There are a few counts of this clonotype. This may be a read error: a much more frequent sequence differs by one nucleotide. The CDR3 reads CASTARSSYNSPHHF. The CDR3 nucleotides read TGTGCCAGCACCGCCCGGTCCTCCTATAATTCACCCCACCACTTT. The gene calls are TRBV12-3 or TRBV12-4 and TRBJ1-6; D remains ambiguous. The CDR3 extends over 15 amino acids.